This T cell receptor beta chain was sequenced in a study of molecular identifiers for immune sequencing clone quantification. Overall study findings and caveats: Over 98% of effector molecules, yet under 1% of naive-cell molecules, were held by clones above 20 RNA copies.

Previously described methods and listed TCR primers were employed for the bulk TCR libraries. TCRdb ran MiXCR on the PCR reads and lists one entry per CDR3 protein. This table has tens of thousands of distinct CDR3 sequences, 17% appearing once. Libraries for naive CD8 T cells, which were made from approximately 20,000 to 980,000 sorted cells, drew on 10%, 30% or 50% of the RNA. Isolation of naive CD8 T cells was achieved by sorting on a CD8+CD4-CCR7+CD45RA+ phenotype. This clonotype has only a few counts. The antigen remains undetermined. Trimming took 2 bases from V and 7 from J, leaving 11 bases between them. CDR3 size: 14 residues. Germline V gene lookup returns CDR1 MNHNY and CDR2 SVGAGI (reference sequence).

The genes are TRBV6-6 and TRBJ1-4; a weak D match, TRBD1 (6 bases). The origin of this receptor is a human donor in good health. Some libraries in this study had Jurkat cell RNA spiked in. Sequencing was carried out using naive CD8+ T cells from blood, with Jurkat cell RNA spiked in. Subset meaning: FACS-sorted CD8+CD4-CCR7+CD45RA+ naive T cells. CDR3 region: CASSYLDRPEKLFF. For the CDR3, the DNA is TGTGCCAGCAGTTACCTCGACAGGCCTGAAAAACTGTTTTTT.